The 23 T cell receptor beta chains listed next were all sequenced from one sample in a study of molecular identifiers for immune sequencing clone quantification. TCRdb re-called the PCR reads through MiXCR, storing one row per CDR3 protein. Of roughly 9,800 distinct CDR3 sequences in the sample, roughly 22% are singletons; the top ten hold more than 1.4%. The specimen was naive CD8+ T cells from blood, with Jurkat cell RNA spiked in. Subset denoted: FACS-sorted CD8+CD4-CCR7+CD45RA+ naive T cells. These receptors all stem from a human donor in good health. Some libraries in this study had Jurkat cell RNA spiked in.

This clonotype was recorded many times. The rearrangement joins TRBV4-3 to TRBJ1-1; 7 nucleotides align to TRBD1. Germline V gives CDR1 LGHNA, CDR2 YSLEER. This CDR3 has 15 amino acids. With V trimmed by 3 bases and J by 10 bases, 14 bases remained unmatched. The CDR3 loop is CASSQDRTGGFAAFF. In DNA, the CDR3 is TGCGCCAGCAGCCAGGACCGGACAGGAGGTTTCGCAGCTTTCTTT.

This clonotype is labeled medium-sized. The rearrangement uses TRBV6-5 and TRBJ2-3, with D unresolved. The CDR3 spans 13 residues. Trimming left V 8 bases short and J 2 bases short, with 11 bases between. The V gene's germline CDR1 is MNHEY and CDR2 SVGAGI. The CDR3 region has the DNA TGTGCCAGCTGGGGATACCACACAGATACGCAGTATTTT. It yields the protein CASWGYHTDTQYF.

Remarks on this clonotype: A read error may explain this, as a much larger clone is one base away. The rearrangement joins TRBV28 to TRBJ2-7, with D possibly being TRBD1 (6 bases). Germline CDR1 reads MDHEN; CDR2 reads SYDVKM. V was trimmed by 8 bases and J by 6 bases, leaving 20 bases between them. The CDR3 has 14 residues. Here the CDR3 reads CASGGYRARGEQYF. In DNA form, the CDR3 reads TGTGCCAGCGGGGGCTACAGGGCCCGAGGCGAGCAGTACTTC.

This clonotype was seen ten or more times. The V and J genes are TRBV19 and TRBJ2-7; no clear D. The CDR3 spans 13 residues. Germline assignment: CDR1 LNHDA and CDR2 SQIVND (reference sequence). V lost 4 bases and J lost 2, with 9 bases in between. This chain's CDR3 is CASSTGPTYEQYF. The CDR3 nucleotides read TGTGCCAGTAGTACGGGCCCCACCTACGAGCAGTACTTC.

By share, this clonotype counts as medium-sized. The chain couples TRBV10-3 to TRBJ2-2; D is ambiguous. Germline CDR1 reads ENHRY; CDR2 reads SYGVKD. Trimming pared 11 bases from V and 6 bases from J, leaving 10 bases between. This CDR3 is built from 11 residues. The CDR3 DNA is TGTGCCCTCGGCAGGCCCGGGGAGCTGTTTTTT. This translates into CALGRPGELFF.

This clonotype was seen many times. The rearrangement joins TRBV5-5 to TRBJ1-1; D remains unclear. Germline CDR1 and CDR2: SGHKS and YYEKEE (reference sequence). The CDR3 runs 15 residues. Trimming took off 0 bases at V and 7 bases at J, with 16 bases between the two ends. DNA of the CDR3: TGTGCCAGCAGCTTGGAATATGAGGGTTGGGTTGAAGCTTTCTTT. Protein sequence: CASSLEYEGWVEAFF. Together with reference TRBV5-5 and TRBJ1-1, the CDR3 gives the full variable domain: DAGVTQSPTHLIKTRGQQVTLRCSPISGHKSVSWYQQVLGQGPQFIFQYYEKEERGRGNFPDRFSARQFPNYSSELNVNALLLGDSALYLCASSLEYEGWVEAFFGQGTRLTVV.

Of note for this clonotype: A read error is possible here, since a much larger clone lies one base away. The V call is TRBV24-1, the J call TRBJ2-2; 7 bases align to TRBD1. Trimming cost V 11 bases and J 2 bases; bases outside gene matches: 13. CDR1 is KGHDR and CDR2 is SFDVKD in the germline V gene. There are 16 residues in the CDR3. The CDR3 DNA reads TGTGCCAGCAGCGATTTACGACAGGGAAACACCGGGGAGCTGTTTTTT. Protein sequence: CASSDLRQGNTGELFF.

The chain links TRBV7-2 to TRBJ1-1, with no clear D. V was cut by 0 bases and J by 12 bases, with 17 bases left in between. Germline CDR1 and CDR2: SGHTA and FQGNSA. There are 14 residues in the CDR3. In DNA form, the CDR3 reads TGTGCCAGCAGCTTAGCGCTTGGCGGCCCTAAAACTTTCTTT. Protein: CASSLALGGPKTFF.

This clonotype rates as medium-sized. The chain is built from TRBV7-8 and TRBJ2-2; 8 positions agree with TRBD1. The length of the CDR3 is 16 residues. Germline V gene data show CDR1 as SGHVS and CDR2 as FQNEAQ. V lost 1 base, J lost 7 bases, and 8 bases stayed unmatched. The CDR3 DNA is TGTGCCAGCAGCTTAGGACAGGGGCAGCTAGGCGGGGAGCTGTTTTTT. Translating gives CASSLGQGQLGGELFF.

Notes on this clonotype: The junction differs from germline at one of its ends, possibly a read error. The chain is built from TRBV13 and TRBJ1-5, with D unclear. The CDR3 is 12 residues long. Germline V gene lookup returns CDR1 PRHDT and CDR2 FYEKMQ (reference sequence). The CDR3 protein is CASRPGNQPPHF. The CDR3, as DNA: TGTGCCAGCCGCCCGGGCAATCAGCCCCCGCATTTT.

This clonotype is classed as medium-sized (0.01 to 0.1%). The rearrangement links TRBV4-2 to TRBJ1-1; 11 positions agree with TRBD1. CDR1 and CDR2 (germline): LGHNA, YNFKEQ. J gave up 2 bases and V 0 bases, and 2 bases lay outside the gene matches. The CDR3 sequence is 16 residues long. Here the CDR3 DNA reads TGTGCCAGCAGCCAAGAGGGACAGGGGGGAAACACTGAAGCTTTCTTT. Protein product: CASSQEGQGGNTEAFF.

Notes on this clonotype: The junction departs from germline at one end; a sequencing error may be responsible. The V and J genes are TRBV6-2 or TRBV6-3 and TRBJ2-3; D not certain. The CDR3 consists of 14 residues. Germline V gene sequence: CDR1 MNHEY, CDR2 SVGEGT. The CDR3 DNA is TGTGCCAGCCGTCCGCCCGGAATCCCCGATACGCCGTATTTT. Encoded protein: CASRPPGIPDTPYF.

The CDR3 coding sequence is TGTGCCAGCTCACCCCCGGTCCCACAAGTGGAGAATGAGCAGTTCTTC. Its translation is CASSPPVPQVENEQFF. This rearrangement joins TRBV18 to TRBJ2-1; D unclear. V was shortened by 3 bases and J by 7 bases, with 19 bases between the two germline ends. CDR1 is KGHSH and CDR2 is LQKENI in the germline V gene. This CDR3 is built from 16 residues.

The sample holds one count of this clonotype. This may be a read error: a much more frequent sequence differs by one nucleotide. The chain combines TRBV10-3 with TRBJ1-3, with a tentative D call TRBD1 (5 bases). Germline V lookup: CDR1 ENHRY, CDR2 SYGVKD. This CDR3 region has 15 residues. V lost 4 bases to trimming and J lost 2 bases, with 12 bases between them. The CDR3 here is CAISGLGQTGNTIYF. CDR3 DNA: TGTGCCATCAGTGGTCTGGGGCAAACTGGAAACACCATATATTTT.

For this clonotype: Being one base from a much bigger clone, this may be a read error. The chain is built from TRBV25-1 and TRBJ2-7; D is uncertain. Trimming shortened V by 2 bases and J by 1 base, and 6 bases separated the two germline ends. Germline lookup yields CDR1 MGHDK and CDR2 SYGVNS. CDR3 size: 13 residues. The CDR3 sequence: CASSEPNSYEQYF. CDR3 DNA sequence: TGTGCCAGCAGTGAACCGAATTCCTACGAGCAGTACTTC.

This clonotype came up many times. The chain employs TRBV12-3 or TRBV12-4 and TRBJ2-1; D perhaps matches TRBD1 (6 bases). The CDR3 covers 15 residues. The ends were cut back, 1 base at V and 2 bases at J, with 9 bases in the middle. DNA of the CDR3: TGTGCCAGCAGTTTAGAGCAGGGGCCCTACAATGAGCAGTTCTTC. Translation gives CASSLEQGPYNEQFF.

In the case of this clonotype: It may be a read error: a sequence one base away is much more abundant. CDR3 protein: CASSDQGAPGADTQYF. The CDR3 DNA sequence: TGTGCCAGCAGTGACCAGGGGGCGCCCGGCGCAGATACGCAGTATTTT. The chain recombines TRBV2 with TRBJ2-3; 8 bases agree with TRBD1. Germline CDR1 SNHLY, CDR2 FYNNEI. Unmatched junction bases numbered 9, after V lost 3 bases and J lost 4 bases. CDR3 length: 16 amino acids.

The chain links TRBV19 to TRBJ2-3; 9 nucleotides line up with TRBD2. CDR1 and CDR2 from the germline V gene are LNHDA and SQIVND (reference sequence). V lost 7 bases, J lost 1 base, and 6 bases stayed unmatched. This CDR3 has 15 residues. In nucleotides, the CDR3 is TGTGCCAGTAATTGGGCTAGCGGGGGCACAGATACGCAGTATTTT. This translates into CASNWASGGTDTQYF.

This clonotype has a single count. The junction differs from germline at one of its ends, possibly a read error. In nucleotides, the CDR3 is TGTGCCAGCAGCTCTAGCGGAGCCCGCTCCTACGCGCAGTATTTC. It translates to CASSSSGARSYAQYF. The chain has TRBV13 and TRBJ2-7; TRBD2 matches 7 bases. Germline assignment: CDR1 PRHDT and CDR2 FYEKMQ (reference sequence). The CDR3 spans 15 residues. The full variable domain, rest sourced from reference TRBV13 and TRBJ2-7, is AAGVIQSPRHLIKEKRETATLKCYPIPRHDTVYWYQQGPGQDPQFLISFYEKMQSDKGSIPDRFSAQQFSDYHSELNMSSLELGDSALYFCASSSSGARSYAQYFGPGTRLTVT.

The table lists this clonotype with a few counts. A read error is possible here, since a much larger clone lies one base away. This rearrangement joins TRBV7-6 to TRBJ2-7; tentatively, D is TRBD1 (5 bases). This CDR3 is 13 amino acids long. V lost 4 bases, J lost 6 bases, and 13 bases lay in between. Per the germline V gene, CDR1 is SGHVS and CDR2 is FNYEAQ. The CDR3 DNA sequence: TGTGCCAGCAGCTCCCTAGGGGTGGGCGAGCAGTACTTC. Translated: CASSSLGVGEQYF.

This clonotype was detected ten times or more. This chain uses TRBV12-3 or TRBV12-4 with TRBJ2-3; D perhaps matches TRBD2 (7 bases). The CDR3 consists of 17 residues. V lost 2 bases to trimming and J lost 6 bases, with 21 bases between them. The CDR3 is CASSLYARGAVSDTQYF. CDR3 in DNA: TGTGCCAGCAGTTTATATGCCCGGGGGGCAGTGTCGGATACGCAGTATTTT.

Notes on this clonotype: Since a much larger clone is just one base distant, this may be a read error. The chain combines TRBV7-6 with TRBJ2-7; 9 bases agree with TRBD1. Germline-derived CDR1 and CDR2 are SGHVS and FNYEAQ. The CDR3 sequence is 13 residues long. The CDR3 reads CASSPGQGYEQNF. The CDR3 region has the DNA TGTGCCAGCAGCCCGGGACAGGGATACGAGCAGAACTTC.

A note on this clonotype: The junction does not match germline at one end; this may be a read error. The genes are TRBV12-3 or TRBV12-4 and TRBJ2-7; the D call may be TRBD1 or TRBD2 (5 bases each). The CDR3 covers 14 residues. The CDR3 DNA reads as TGTACCAGCAGCCTCCGGGACGGGGATGAGGAACAGTACTTC. This codes for CTSSLRDGDEEQYF.